The 24 T cell receptor beta chains in this list originate from one sample, sequenced in a study of blood T cell repertoires in COVID-19. Measured with immunoSEQ multiplex PCR; TCRdb has only the in-frame clones, and not every one. This sample carries about 120,000 clones, roughly three quarters of them seen once, and the ten largest clones take approximately 7.9%. The specimen sequenced was peripheral blood. The receptors originated from a human donor in a cohort sampled during active COVID-19.

The chain recombines TRBV7-8 with TRBJ2-1; 7 bases map to TRBD2. The CDR3 loop spans 16 amino acids. Germline V CDR1 and CDR2: SGHVS, FQNEAQ. V shed 5 bases, J shed 4 bases, and the junction held 11 bases outside the gene matches. The CDR3, as DNA: TGTGCCAGCAGCCCTACATTGCTAGCGGCTTACAATGAGCAGTTCTTC. Translating it yields CASSPTLLAAYNEQFF.

This clone was detected only a few times. In DNA, the CDR3 is TGTGCCAGCAGCCACAGGGAGCGGGAGAACGAGCAGTACTTC. Amino acids: CASSHRERENEQYF. The V call is TRBV7-9, the J call TRBJ2-7, with 8 bases identical to TRBD2. Trimming removed 5 bases from V and 5 bases from J; junction bases left unmatched: 8. Looked up from germline, CDR1 is SEHNR and CDR2 is FQNEAQ (reference sequence). The CDR3 spans 14 residues.

The V gene is TRBV11-1, the J gene TRBJ2-7, with 7 bases that match TRBD1. The CDR3 is 13 amino acids. V lost 3 bases, J lost 3 bases, and 2 bases stayed unmatched. Germline V gene sequence: CDR1 SGHAT, CDR2 FQDESV (reference sequence). The CDR3 DNA is TGTGCCAGCAGCTTCAACAGGGGCTACGAGCAGTACTTC. It translates to CASSFNRGYEQYF.

V and J are TRBV20-1 and TRBJ1-6, with 7 bases matching TRBD1. V shed 3 bases and J 8 bases; nucleotides not matched to a gene: 25. The CDR3 loop spans 20 amino acids. Looked up from germline, CDR1 is DFQATT and CDR2 is SNEGSKA (reference sequence). The chain's CDR3 is CSASDPVAGGPNREDSPLHF. The CDR3 region has the DNA TGCAGTGCTAGTGATCCGGTGGCAGGGGGACCGAACAGGGAAGATTCACCCCTCCACTTT.

This clone was observed a few times. The chain carries TRBV18 and TRBJ2-7, with D perhaps matching TRBD2 (5 bases). From germline, CDR1 is KGHSH and CDR2 LQKENI. The V end was cut by 3 bases, the J end by 2 bases, with 17 bases between. This CDR3 has 16 residues. The CDR3: CASSPSGEAVTYEQYF. The CDR3 coding sequence is TGTGCCAGCTCACCGTCCGGGGAAGCAGTAACCTACGAGCAGTACTTC.

The gene calls are TRBV10-2 and TRBJ1-1; TRBD1 aligns across 8 bases. Germline-derived CDR1 and CDR2 are WSHSY and SAAADI. The CDR3 has 13 amino acids. J lost 11 bases, V lost 8 bases, and 13 bases had no gene match. The CDR3 nucleotides are TGCGCCAGCCAGAACACAGGGGGTGGAGAGGCTTTCTTT. Encoded protein: CASQNTGGGEAFF.

The chain is built from TRBV3-1 (or the pseudogene TRBV3-2) and TRBJ2-3; 7 positions match TRBD2. Trimming at V came to 4 bases and at J to 5 bases, leaving 6 bases not matched to a gene. Germline V gene sequence: CDR1 LGHDT, CDR2 YNNKEL (reference sequence). The CDR3 spans 14 residues. The CDR3 sequence is CASSPTSYGDTQYF. In nucleotides, the CDR3 is TGTGCCAGCAGCCCGACTAGCTATGGAGATACGCAGTATTTT.

V usage is TRBV24-1 and J usage is TRBJ2-1, with 11 bases identical to TRBD2. Germline lookup yields CDR1 KGHDR and CDR2 SFDVKD. Trimming removed 9 bases from V and 6 bases from J; junction bases left unmatched: 6. The CDR3 has 14 amino acids. The CDR3 reads CATSLAGGLNEQFF. The DNA of the CDR3 is TGTGCCACCTCCCTAGCGGGAGGTCTCAATGAGCAGTTCTTC.

The chain uses TRBV5-1 and TRBJ2-1; TRBD1 is a possible D gene (5 bases). This CDR3 has 16 residues. Trimming pared 4 bases from V and 0 bases from J, leaving 14 bases between. Germline V lookup: CDR1 SGHRS, CDR2 YFSETQ. The CDR3 region is CASSGPRVSSYNEQFF. In DNA form, the CDR3 reads TGCGCCAGCAGCGGGCCCAGGGTGAGCTCCTACAATGAGCAGTTCTTC. Based on the CDR3 plus reference TRBV5-1 and TRBJ2-1, the full variable domain is KAGVTQTPRYLIKTRGQQVTLSCSPISGHRSVSWYQQTPGQGLQFLFEYFSETQRNKGNFPGRFSGRQFSNSRSEMNVSTLELGDSALYLCASSGPRVSSYNEQFFGPGTRLTVL.

The genes are TRBV28 and TRBJ2-7; 11 nucleotides align to TRBD1. V gave up 5 bases and J gave up 3 bases; unmatched junction bases: 12. The length of the CDR3 is 17 residues. Per the germline V gene, CDR1 is MDHEN and CDR2 is SYDVKM. The CDR3 loop is CASSHRDRGLLYYEQYF. In DNA, the CDR3 is TGTGCCAGCAGTCACCGGGACAGGGGGTTATTATACTACGAGCAGTACTTC. Filled out from reference TRBV28 and TRBJ2-7, the complete variable domain reads DVKVTQSSRYLVKRTGEKVFLECVQDMDHENMFWYRQDPGLGLRLIYFSYDVKMKEKGDIPEGYSVSREKKERFSLILESASTNQTSMYLCASSHRDRGLLYYEQYFGPGTRLTVT.

Points on this clone: Other nucleotide sequences in the sample specify the same CDR3. The chain links TRBV28 to TRBJ2-7; D is unclear. This CDR3 is built from 11 residues. In germline, CDR1 is MDHEN, CDR2 SYDVKM. V was clipped by 1 base and J by 7 bases, with 5 bases between them. CDR3 in DNA: TGTGCCAGCAGTTTATCCGGGGAGCAGTACTTC. Its translation is CASSLSGEQYF.

The rearrangement links TRBV7-9 to TRBJ1-3; 8 nucleotides agree with TRBD1. Germline V gives CDR1 SEHNR, CDR2 FQNEAQ (reference sequence). The CDR3 is 17 residues long. V lost 5 bases and J lost 3; bases outside the gene matches: 12. The CDR3 DNA follows: TGTGCCAGCAGCGTCGGGACAGGATGGGTAAATGGAAACACCATATATTTT. Its translation is CASSVGTGWVNGNTIYF.

This chain joins TRBV6-5 and TRBJ1-1; D not certain. The CDR3 covers 14 residues. With 0 bases removed from V and 3 bases from J, the gap between germline ends came to 8 bases. Germline CDR1 reads MNHEY; CDR2 reads SVGAGI. CDR3 residues: CASSYSSMDTEAFF. The CDR3 bases are TGTGCCAGCAGTTACTCGAGTATGGACACTGAAGCTTTCTTT.

The chain has TRBV20-1 and TRBJ2-7; 9 bases align to TRBD1. Losses at the gene ends were 6 bases for V and 4 bases for J; bases not matched to a gene: 7. Germline V CDR1 and CDR2: DFQATT, SNEGSKA (reference sequence). This CDR3 region has 13 residues. The CDR3 coding sequence is TGCAGTGCCAGTACAGGGACAGGGTACGAGCAGTACTTC. It translates to CSASTGTGYEQYF.

This chain links TRBV9 with TRBJ2-1, with 13 bases that match TRBD2. Trimming at V came to 3 bases and at J to 7 bases, leaving 13 bases not matched to a gene. The length of the CDR3 is 18 residues. Germline CDR1 SGDLS, CDR2 YYNGEE. The CDR3 bases are TGTGCCAGCAGCGAGAGCGGTGGGGGACTAGCGGGACTTAATGAGCAGTTCTTC. Protein product: CASSESGGGLAGLNEQFF.

This chain uses TRBV11-3 with TRBJ1-1; 9 nucleotides match TRBD1. Trimming cost V 5 bases and J 5 bases; bases outside gene matches: 6. CDR3 length: 14 residues. Germline lookup yields CDR1 SGHNT and CDR2 YENEEA. The CDR3 sequence: CASSITGGVTEAFF. CDR3 DNA sequence: TGTGCCAGCAGCATAACAGGGGGCGTTACTGAAGCTTTCTTT.

This sequence joins TRBV7-2 and TRBJ2-1; 8 bases fit TRBD2. The CDR3 is made up of 15 amino acids. Looked up from germline, CDR1 is SGHTA and CDR2 is FQGNSA. J gave up 8 bases and V 5 bases, and 11 bases lay outside the gene matches. The CDR3 is CASSPGGAGEDEQFF. DNA of the CDR3: TGTGCCAGCAGCCCGGGGGGAGCGGGAGAAGATGAGCAGTTCTTC.

The V call is TRBV29-1, the J call TRBJ1-2; 7 nucleotides agree with TRBD1. Trimming took 4 bases from V and 4 from J; bases not matched to a gene: 3. Germline V gives CDR1 SQVTM, CDR2 ANQGSEA. This CDR3 has 12 residues. For the CDR3, the DNA is TGCAGCGTTGTTACAGGGGCCTATGGCTACACCTTC. Amino acids: CSVVTGAYGYTF. The variable domain in full, completed from reference TRBV29-1 and TRBJ1-2, reads SAVISQKPSRDICQRGTSLTIQCQVDSQVTMMFWYRQQPGQSLTLIATANQGSEATYESGFVIDKFPISRPNLTFSTLTVSNMSPEDSSIYLCSVVTGAYGYTFGSGTRLTVV.

This clone was observed a handful of times. The chain joins TRBV30 to TRBJ1-6; 9 positions agree with TRBD1. The CDR3 runs to 15 residues. The trim removed 1 base at V and 7 bases at J, leaving 5 bases unmatched. Germline V gene lookup returns CDR1 GTSNPN and CDR2 SVGIG (reference sequence). CDR3 nucleotides: TGTGCCTGGAGTGCCCCGGACAGGGGAAATTCACCCCTCCACTTT. Translated: CAWSAPDRGNSPLHF.

The chain carries TRBV10-2 and TRBJ2-7; the D is unclear. Between the trimmed V and J ends, which lost 6 bases and 0 bases, there was a span of 6 bases. Germline CDR1 and CDR2: WSHSY and SAAADI. CDR3 length: 12 residues. DNA for the CDR3: TGCGCCAGCAGATCAGACTCCTACGAGCAGTACTTC. It specifies CASRSDSYEQYF.

This clone showed up just once. The chain couples TRBV2 to TRBJ1-1; a possible D gene is TRBD1 (5 bases). The V gene lost 1 base and the J gene lost 4 bases, with 10 bases spanning the gap. Germline V gene data show CDR1 as SNHLY and CDR2 as FYNNEI. The CDR3 length is 14 residues. The CDR3 DNA reads as TGTGCCAGCAGTGAAGTTTGGGGGGGCACTGAAGCTTTCTTT. Translated: CASSEVWGGTEAFF.

This chain uses TRBV19 with TRBJ1-1; D is possibly TRBD1 (6 bases). CDR3 length equals 16 residues. The germline V gene encodes CDR1 LNHDA and CDR2 SQIVND (reference sequence). V was cut by 1 base and J by 4 bases, with 16 bases left in between. CDR3 loop: CASSIVENRAGTEAFF. CDR3 bases: TGTGCCAGTAGTATAGTGGAGAACAGGGCGGGCACTGAAGCTTTCTTT.

The CDR3 loop is CASSRRDTEAFF. CDR3 nucleotides: TGTGCCAGCAGCCGGCGGGACACTGAAGCTTTCTTT. This rearrangement joins TRBV5-6 to TRBJ1-1; D is unclear. The ends were cut back, 4 bases at V and 3 bases at J, with 7 bases in the middle. The CDR3 covers 12 residues. Germline CDR1 is SGHDT and CDR2 is YYEEEE. The variable domain in full, completed from reference TRBV5-6 and TRBJ1-1, reads DAGVTQSPTHLIKTRGQQVTLRCSPKSGHDTVSWYQQALGQGPQFIFQYYEEEERQRGNFPDRFSGHQFPNYSSELNVNALLLGDSALYLCASSRRDTEAFFGQGTRLTVV.

The CDR3 coding sequence is TGTGCCAGCAGCCGTTTAGCCGAGGGCTGGATAATAACGAAAAAACACTACGAGCAGTACTTC. It yields the protein CASSRLAEGWIITKKHYEQYF. The rearrangement links TRBV6-2 or TRBV6-3 to TRBJ2-7; D possibly corresponds to TRBD2 (5 bases). With 6 bases removed from V and 3 bases from J, the gap between germline ends came to 36 bases. Germline CDR1 and CDR2: MNHEY and SVGEGT. The CDR3 contains 21 residues.